This T cell receptor beta chain is drawn from a study of blood T cell repertoires in COVID-19. Produced via immunoSEQ multiplex PCR; TCRdb's table is partial and in-frame only. The sample holds over 95,000 clones, roughly 80% seen once. V was shortened by 8 bases and J by 1 base, with 15 bases between the two germline ends. Germline loops: CDR1 GTSNPN, CDR2 SVGIG (reference sequence). The length of the CDR3 is 13 residues. The clonotype originates from a human donor in a cohort sampled during active COVID-19. The J gene is TRBJ2-7, the V gene TRBV30; D might be TRBD1 (5 bases). What was sequenced was peripheral blood. CDR3 sequence: CAHLRAGSYEQYF. Written as DNA, the CDR3 is TGTGCCCACTTACGAGCAGGGTCCTACGAGCAGTACTTC.